This T cell receptor (beta chain) emerged from a study of T-cell memory formation after mild COVID-19. This clonotype turned up a few times. Each CDR3 protein gets one entry after TCRdb re-called the 5' RACE reads with MiXCR. The table has about 150,000 distinct CDR3 sequences, more than 12% seen once. V was clipped by 6 bases and J by 6 bases, with 18 bases between them. CDR3 size: 15 residues. Germline V gives CDR1 ENHRY, CDR2 SYGVKD. The genes are TRBV10-3 and TRBJ1-5; perhaps TRBD1 as D (5 bases). The material sequenced was PBMCs or a T cell subset sorted from them (not recorded which). The source is an adult woman who had mild COVID-19 (a few samples of this study predate the infection). Cell type and time point are not known. The CDR3 is CAISLAGDLGQPQHF. DNA for the CDR3: TGTGCCATCAGCCTAGCGGGGGACTTAGGTCAGCCCCAGCATTTT.